This T cell receptor beta chain was documented in a study of blood T cells in healthy people across ages. Regarding the study as a whole: Older individuals had lower TCR beta diversity per million T cells (the decline was roughly linear). More naive CD4+ cells and higher diversity were found in long-lived than in aged donors.

As concerns this clonotype: The antigen is undetermined.

Germline CDR1 reads SQVTM; CDR2 reads ANQGSEA. This CDR3 spans 18 amino acids. The V end lost 1 base, the J end lost 11 bases, and 32 bases lay between the germline ends. Per sample, extraction of total RNA gave at least 5.5 micrograms in every case. Sample-barcoded 5' priming and a J-beta primer mix drove a second PCR of roughly 6 to 12 cycles. Unique molecular identifiers of 12 random nucleotides labeled each cDNA. TCRdb called the 5' RACE reads again in MiXCR, with one record for every CDR3 protein. This sample yields 800,000 to 950,000 distinct CDR3 sequences, of which 35% to 40% are seen a single time; around 13% belongs to the top ten.

The receptor was derived from a young man in good health. Sequencing input: blood. The J gene is TRBJ2-5, the V gene TRBV29-1; the D call may be TRBD1 or TRBD2 (5 bases each). CDR3 amino acids: CSVEGSLTERDPYNEQYF. DNA for the CDR3: TGCAGCGTTGAAGGTTCCCTGACAGAGAGGGACCCCTACAATGAGCAGTACTTC.